This T cell receptor (beta chain) stems from a study of blood T cell repertoires in COVID-19. The germline gives CDR1 MGHRA, CDR2 YSYEKL. There are 12 residues in the CDR3. The V end was cut by 2 bases, the J end by 10 bases, with 8 bases between. TCRdb's copy holds only in-frame clones and misses some; the assay was immunoSEQ multiplex PCR. The data contain about 140,000 clones, 75% to 80% of them singletons. The source material was PBMCs or T cells enriched from blood (not recorded which). This TCR was sampled from a woman between 45 and 65 years old who had recovered from COVID-19. V is TRBV4-1 and J is TRBJ1-4; D is undetermined. The CDR3 sequence: CASSQIEGKLFF. The CDR3 DNA reads as TGCGCCAGCAGCCAAATCGAGGGAAAACTGTTTTTT.